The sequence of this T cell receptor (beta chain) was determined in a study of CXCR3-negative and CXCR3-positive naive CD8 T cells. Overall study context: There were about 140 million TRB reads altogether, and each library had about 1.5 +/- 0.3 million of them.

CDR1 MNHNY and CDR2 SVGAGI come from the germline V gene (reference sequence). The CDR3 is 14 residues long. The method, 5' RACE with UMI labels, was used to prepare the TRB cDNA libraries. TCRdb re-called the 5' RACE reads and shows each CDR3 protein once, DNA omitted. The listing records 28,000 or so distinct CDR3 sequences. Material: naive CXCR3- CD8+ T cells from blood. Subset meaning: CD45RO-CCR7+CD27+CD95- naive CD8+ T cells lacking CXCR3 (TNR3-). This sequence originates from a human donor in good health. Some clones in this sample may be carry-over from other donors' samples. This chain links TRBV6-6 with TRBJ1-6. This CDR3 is CASCRSSYNSPLHF.